One and the same sample provided the 12 T cell receptor beta chains below, sequenced in a study of blood T cell repertoires in COVID-19. Data came from immunoSEQ multiplex PCR; TCRdb stores just in-frame clones and leaves some out. The sample consists of some 300,000 clones, around 90% of them appearing once. The sample was peripheral blood. These receptor sequences come from a man aged 18-30 years with active or convalescent COVID-19.

The V gene is TRBV9, the J gene TRBJ1-2; D is undetermined. The CDR3 contains 12 residues. Trimming shortened V by 5 bases and J by 7 bases, and 12 bases separated the two germline ends. Germline V gene sequence: CDR1 SGDLS, CDR2 YYNGEE. The CDR3 spells CASSDRRFGYTF. The CDR3 bases are TGTGCCAGCAGTGATCGGAGGTTTGGCTACACCTTC. The variable domain in full, with the rest retrieved from reference TRBV9 and TRBJ1-2, is DSGVTQTPKHLITATGQRVTLRCSPRSGDLSVYWYQQSLDQGLQFLIQYYNGEERAKGNILERFSAQQFPDLHSELNLSSLELGDSALYFCASSDRRFGYTFGSGTRLTVV.

This clone has more than one count but fewer than ten. The chain combines TRBV28 with TRBJ1-5; the D gene is possibly TRBD1 (6 bases). Germline V gene data show CDR1 as MDHEN and CDR2 as SYDVKM. V was trimmed by 8 bases and J by 0 bases, leaving 11 bases between them. This CDR3 is 14 amino acids long. For the CDR3, the DNA is TGTGCCAGCGCAAGGACAGTTAGCAATCAGCCCCAGCATTTT. It encodes CASARTVSNQPQHF.

The chain uses TRBV19 and TRBJ2-6, with 8 bases aligning to TRBD1. CDR3 length: 15 residues. CDR1 and CDR2 from the germline V gene are LNHDA and SQIVND (reference sequence). The junction had 3 bases not matched to a gene; V was cut back by 3 bases and J by 5 bases. The chain's CDR3 is CASSIGQGRANVLTF. In nucleotides, the CDR3 is TGTGCCAGTAGTATCGGACAGGGCAGGGCCAACGTCCTGACTTTC.

The CDR3 loop is CASKQGYSNQPQHF. The CDR3 coding sequence is TGTGCCAGTAAACAGGGTTATAGCAATCAGCCCCAGCATTTT. The chain joins TRBV27 to TRBJ1-5; weak D call: TRBD1 (6 bases). The germline gives CDR1 MNHEY, CDR2 SMNVEV (reference sequence). Trimming shortened V by 9 bases and J by 0 bases, and 12 bases separated the two germline ends. The CDR3 has 14 amino acids.

The V call is TRBV2, the J call TRBJ2-7; 9 positions match TRBD2. CDR1 and CDR2 (germline): SNHLY, FYNNEI. CDR3 length equals 15 residues. Trimming cost V 7 bases and J 6 bases; bases outside gene matches: 13. In nucleotides, the CDR3 is TGTGCCAGCAAATTTCCGGGACTAGCCGGGCGCGAGCAGTACTTC. Its protein is CASKFPGLAGREQYF.

The chain joins TRBV14 to TRBJ1-6; D gene unclear. The CDR3 is made up of 14 amino acids. Germline CDR1 and CDR2: SGHDN and FVKESK. Trimming left V 2 bases short and J 7 bases short, with 9 bases between. CDR3 DNA sequence: TGTGCCAGCAGCCAATTTCTACAGAATTCACCCCTCCACTTT. This translates into CASSQFLQNSPLHF. The variable domain in full, completed from reference TRBV14 and TRBJ1-6, reads EAGVTQFPSHSVIEKGQTVTLRCDPISGHDNLYWYRRVMGKEIKFLLHFVKESKQDESGMPNNRFLAERTGGTYSTLKVQPAELEDSGVYFCASSQFLQNSPLHFGNGTRLTVT.

This clone was seen only once. The chain couples TRBV6-2 or TRBV6-3 to TRBJ2-3; D uncertain. The germline V gene has CDR1 MNHEY and CDR2 SVGEGT. The CDR3 runs 11 residues. Trimming stripped 0 bases from V and 7 bases from J, with 2 bases between. The CDR3 nucleotides are TGTGCCAGCAGTTACTCTAATACGCAGTATTTT. Its protein product is CASSYSNTQYF.

The V call is TRBV7-9, the J call TRBJ1-4, with 9 positions matching TRBD1. V was pared by 5 bases and J by 8 bases, with 9 bases of the junction left unmatched. This CDR3 region has 15 residues. Looked up from germline, CDR1 is SEHNR and CDR2 is FQNEAQ (reference sequence). The CDR3: CASSQFRDRVEKLFF. DNA of the CDR3: TGTGCCAGCAGCCAATTTCGGGACAGGGTCGAAAAACTGTTTTTT.

A single count supports this clone. The chain combines TRBV6-2 or TRBV6-3 with TRBJ1-5; 10 nucleotides align to TRBD1. Germline trimming cut 5 bases from V and 0 bases from J; bases unmatched to any gene: 4. The CDR3 has 16 residues. Germline CDR1 reads MNHEY; CDR2 reads SVGEGT. The CDR3 reads CASSKTGGYSNQPQHF. The CDR3 DNA is TGTGCCAGCAGTAAGACAGGGGGCTATAGCAATCAGCCCCAGCATTTT.

The rearrangement joins TRBV7-2 to TRBJ1-1; TRBD1 matches 7 bases. The germline CDR1 and CDR2 sequences are SGHTA and FQGNSA. The CDR3 is 13 residues long. V was pared by 11 bases and J by 0 bases, with 6 bases of the junction left unmatched. CDR3 sequence: CASGGMMNTEAFF. CDR3 DNA: TGTGCCTCAGGGGGAATGATGAACACTGAAGCTTTCTTT. The full variable domain, rest sourced from reference TRBV7-2 and TRBJ1-1, is GAGVSQSPSNKVTEKGKDVELRCDPISGHTALYWYRQSLGQGLEFLIYFQGNSAPDKSGLPSDRFSAERTGGSVSTLTIQRTQQEDSAVYLCASGGMMNTEAFFGQGTRLTVV.

The CDR3 protein is CASSPRGGTGAYEQYF. DNA of the CDR3: TGTGCCAGCTCACCCAGAGGCGGCACCGGGGCCTACGAGCAGTACTTC. The J gene is TRBJ2-7, the V gene TRBV18; tentative D call: TRBD2 (5 bases). The germline V and J ends were trimmed by 3 bases and 2 bases, with 17 bases remaining between them. The germline V gene encodes CDR1 KGHSH and CDR2 LQKENI. The CDR3 totals 16 residues.

V is TRBV11-2 and J is TRBJ2-2; 8 bases line up with TRBD1. The trim removed 5 bases at V and 5 bases at J, leaving 10 bases unmatched. Per the germline V gene, CDR1 is SGHAT and CDR2 is FQNNGV. The CDR3 extends over 16 amino acids. CDR3 bases: TGTGCCAGCAGCCTCCACGGGACAGGACTTACCGGGGAGCTGTTTTTT. Amino acid sequence: CASSLHGTGLTGELFF.